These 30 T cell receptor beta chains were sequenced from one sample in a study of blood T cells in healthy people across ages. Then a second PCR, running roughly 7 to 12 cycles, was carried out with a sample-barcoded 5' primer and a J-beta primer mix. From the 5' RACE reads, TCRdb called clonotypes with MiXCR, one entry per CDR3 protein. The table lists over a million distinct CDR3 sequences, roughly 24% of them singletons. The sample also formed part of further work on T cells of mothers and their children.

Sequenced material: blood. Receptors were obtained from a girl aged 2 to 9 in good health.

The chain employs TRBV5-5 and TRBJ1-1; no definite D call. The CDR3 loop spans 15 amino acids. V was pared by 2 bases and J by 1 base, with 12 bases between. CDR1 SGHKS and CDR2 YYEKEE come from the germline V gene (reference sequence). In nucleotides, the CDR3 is TGTGCCAGCAGCTTAGTGGCCGGCGGGAACACTGAAGCTTTCTTT. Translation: CASSLVAGGNTEAFF.

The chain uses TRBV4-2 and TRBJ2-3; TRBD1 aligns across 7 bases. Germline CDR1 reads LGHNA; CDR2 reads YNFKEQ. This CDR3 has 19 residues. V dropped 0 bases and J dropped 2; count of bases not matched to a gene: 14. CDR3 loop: CASSQEDEGAYPYTDTQYF. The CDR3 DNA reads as TGTGCCAGCAGCCAAGAAGACGAGGGGGCCTATCCGTACACAGATACGCAGTATTTT.

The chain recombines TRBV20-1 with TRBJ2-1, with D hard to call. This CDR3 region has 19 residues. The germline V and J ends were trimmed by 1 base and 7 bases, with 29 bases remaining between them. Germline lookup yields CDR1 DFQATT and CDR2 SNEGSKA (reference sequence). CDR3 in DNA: TGCAGTGCTAGAGGTGCGCTTGGCTCCACTAAGGAAGGAATGAATGAGCAGTTCTTC. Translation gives CSARGALGSTKEGMNEQFF.

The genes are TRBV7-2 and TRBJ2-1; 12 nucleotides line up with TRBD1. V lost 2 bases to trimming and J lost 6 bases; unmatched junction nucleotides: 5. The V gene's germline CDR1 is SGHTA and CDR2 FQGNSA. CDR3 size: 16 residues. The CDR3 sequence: CASSLIVGQGANEQFF. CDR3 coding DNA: TGTGCCAGCAGCTTAATTGTGGGACAGGGGGCCAATGAGCAGTTCTTC.

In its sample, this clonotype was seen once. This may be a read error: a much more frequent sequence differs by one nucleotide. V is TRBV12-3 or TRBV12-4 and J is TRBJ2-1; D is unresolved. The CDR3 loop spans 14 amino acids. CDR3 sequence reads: CVSSFQSSYNEQFF. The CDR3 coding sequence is TGTGTCAGCAGTTTCCAGAGCTCCTACAATGAGCAGTTCTTC.

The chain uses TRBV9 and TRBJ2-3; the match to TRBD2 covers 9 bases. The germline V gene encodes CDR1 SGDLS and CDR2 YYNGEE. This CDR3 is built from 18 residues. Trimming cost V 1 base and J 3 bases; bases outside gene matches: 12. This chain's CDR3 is CASSVRLPVAGETDTQYF. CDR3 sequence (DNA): TGTGCCAGCAGCGTACGCCTCCCGGTAGCGGGAGAAACAGATACGCAGTATTTT. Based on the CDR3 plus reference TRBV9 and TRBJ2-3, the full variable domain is DSGVTQTPKHLITATGQRVTLRCSPRSGDLSVYWYQQSLDQGLQFLIQYYNGEERAKGNILERFSAQQFPDLHSELNLSSLELGDSALYFCASSVRLPVAGETDTQYFGPGTRLTVL.

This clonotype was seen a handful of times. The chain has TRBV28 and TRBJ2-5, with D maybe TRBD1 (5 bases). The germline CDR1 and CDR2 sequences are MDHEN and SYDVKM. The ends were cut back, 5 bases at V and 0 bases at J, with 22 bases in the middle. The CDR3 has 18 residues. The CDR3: CASSLPGQQTKYQETQYF. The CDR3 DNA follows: TGTGCCAGCAGTCTTCCCGGACAACAGACAAAGTACCAAGAGACCCAGTACTTC.

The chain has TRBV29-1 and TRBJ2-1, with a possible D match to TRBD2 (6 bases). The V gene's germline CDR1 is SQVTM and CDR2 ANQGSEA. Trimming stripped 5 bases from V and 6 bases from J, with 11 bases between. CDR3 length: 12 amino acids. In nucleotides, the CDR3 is TGCAGCGTTTCTTGGGGAGGCAATGAGCAGTTCTTC. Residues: CSVSWGGNEQFF.

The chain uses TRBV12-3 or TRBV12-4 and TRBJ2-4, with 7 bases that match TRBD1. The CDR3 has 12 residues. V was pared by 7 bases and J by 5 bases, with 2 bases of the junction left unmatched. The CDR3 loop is CASTGQENIQYF. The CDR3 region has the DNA TGTGCCAGCACCGGACAGGAAAACATTCAGTACTTC.

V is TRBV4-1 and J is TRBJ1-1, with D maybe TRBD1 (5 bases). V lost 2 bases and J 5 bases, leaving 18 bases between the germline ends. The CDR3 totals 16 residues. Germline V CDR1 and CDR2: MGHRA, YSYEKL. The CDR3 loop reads CASSQPGQGAGTEAFF. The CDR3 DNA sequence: TGCGCCAGCAGCCAACCGGGGCAGGGAGCGGGGACTGAAGCTTTCTTT.

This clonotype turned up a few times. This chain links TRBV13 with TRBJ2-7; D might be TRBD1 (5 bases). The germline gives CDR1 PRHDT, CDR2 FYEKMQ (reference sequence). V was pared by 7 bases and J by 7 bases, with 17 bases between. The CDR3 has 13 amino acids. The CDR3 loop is CASNQGRMFEQYF. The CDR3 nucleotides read TGTGCCAGCAACCAGGGTCGGATGTTTGAGCAGTACTTC.

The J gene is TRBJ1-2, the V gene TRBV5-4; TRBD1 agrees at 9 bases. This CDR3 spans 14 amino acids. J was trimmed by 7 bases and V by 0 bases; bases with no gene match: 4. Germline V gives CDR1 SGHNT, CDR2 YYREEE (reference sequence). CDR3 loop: CASSLDRGLLGYTF. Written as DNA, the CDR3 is TGTGCCAGCAGCTTGGACAGGGGGCTTCTTGGCTACACCTTC.

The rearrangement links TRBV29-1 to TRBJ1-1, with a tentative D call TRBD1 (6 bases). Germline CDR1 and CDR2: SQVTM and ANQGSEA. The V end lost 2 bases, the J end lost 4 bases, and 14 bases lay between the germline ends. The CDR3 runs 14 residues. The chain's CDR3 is CSVENGGRVTEAFF. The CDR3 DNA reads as TGCAGCGTTGAAAATGGGGGGCGAGTCACTGAAGCTTTCTTT.

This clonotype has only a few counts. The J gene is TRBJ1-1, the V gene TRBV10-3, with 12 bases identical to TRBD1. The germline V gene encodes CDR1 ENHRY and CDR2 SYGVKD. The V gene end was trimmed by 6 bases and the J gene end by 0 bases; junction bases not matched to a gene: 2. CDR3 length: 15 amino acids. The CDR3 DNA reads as TGTGCCATCAGGGGGACAGGGGGCATGAACACTGAAGCTTTCTTT. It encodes CAIRGTGGMNTEAFF.

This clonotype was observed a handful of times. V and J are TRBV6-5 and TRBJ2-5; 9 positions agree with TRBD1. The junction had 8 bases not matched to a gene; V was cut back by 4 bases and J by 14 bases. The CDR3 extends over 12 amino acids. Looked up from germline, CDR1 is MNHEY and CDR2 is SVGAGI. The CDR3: CASSFDRDRVYF. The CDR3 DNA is TGTGCCAGCAGTTTTGACCGGGACAGGGTTTACTTC.

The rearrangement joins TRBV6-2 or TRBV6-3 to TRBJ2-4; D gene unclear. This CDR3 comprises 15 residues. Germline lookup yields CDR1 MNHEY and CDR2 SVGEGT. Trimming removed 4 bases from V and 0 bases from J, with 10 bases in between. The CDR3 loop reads CASSFRALAKNIQYF. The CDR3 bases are TGTGCCAGCAGTTTCCGGGCTCTAGCCAAAAACATTCAGTACTTC.

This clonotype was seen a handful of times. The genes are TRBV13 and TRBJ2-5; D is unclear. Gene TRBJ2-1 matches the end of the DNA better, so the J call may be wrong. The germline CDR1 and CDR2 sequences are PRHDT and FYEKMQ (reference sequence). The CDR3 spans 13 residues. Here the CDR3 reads CASSLGRKNEQFF. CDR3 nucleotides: TGTGCCAGCAGCCTTGGAAGGAAAAATGAGCAGTTCTTC.

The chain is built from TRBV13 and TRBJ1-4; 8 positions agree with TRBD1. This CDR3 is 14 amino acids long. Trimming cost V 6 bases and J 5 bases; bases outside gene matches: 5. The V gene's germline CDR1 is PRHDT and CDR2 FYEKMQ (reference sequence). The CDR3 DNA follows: TGTGCCAGCAGACGGACAGGGAAGAATGAAAAACTGTTTTTT. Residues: CASRRTGKNEKLFF.

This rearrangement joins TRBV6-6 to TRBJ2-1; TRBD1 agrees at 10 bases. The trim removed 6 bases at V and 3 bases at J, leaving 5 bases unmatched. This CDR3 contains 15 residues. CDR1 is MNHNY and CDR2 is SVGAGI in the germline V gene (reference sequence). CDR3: CASSQGQGYYNEQFF. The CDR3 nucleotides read TGTGCCAGCAGCCAGGGACAGGGGTACTACAATGAGCAGTTCTTC.

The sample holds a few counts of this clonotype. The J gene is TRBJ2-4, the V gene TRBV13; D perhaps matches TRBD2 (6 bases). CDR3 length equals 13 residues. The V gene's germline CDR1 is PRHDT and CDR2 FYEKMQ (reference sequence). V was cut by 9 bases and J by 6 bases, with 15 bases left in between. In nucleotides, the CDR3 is TGTGCCAGTAGCCACGGGACTCCAAACATTCAGTACTTC. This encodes CASSHGTPNIQYF.

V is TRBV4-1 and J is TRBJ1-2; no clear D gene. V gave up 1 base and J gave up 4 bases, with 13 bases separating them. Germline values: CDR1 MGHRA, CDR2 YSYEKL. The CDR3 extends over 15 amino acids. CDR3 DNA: TGCGCCAGCAGCCAAGTACCGGGAATCTCCTATGGCTACACCTTC. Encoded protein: CASSQVPGISYGYTF.

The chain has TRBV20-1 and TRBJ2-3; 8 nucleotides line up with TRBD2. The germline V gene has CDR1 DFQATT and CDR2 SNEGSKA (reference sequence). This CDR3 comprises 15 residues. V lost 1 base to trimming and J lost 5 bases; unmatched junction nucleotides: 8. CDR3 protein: CSARGGTGTRDTQYF. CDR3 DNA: TGCAGTGCTAGAGGGGGAACCGGGACTAGAGATACGCAGTATTTT.

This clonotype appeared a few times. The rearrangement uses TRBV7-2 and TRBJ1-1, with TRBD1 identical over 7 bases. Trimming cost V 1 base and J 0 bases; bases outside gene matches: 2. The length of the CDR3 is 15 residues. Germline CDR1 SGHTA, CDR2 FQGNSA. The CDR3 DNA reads TGTGCCAGCAGCTTAGGGGGGACAGTGAACACTGAAGCTTTCTTT. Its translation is CASSLGGTVNTEAFF.

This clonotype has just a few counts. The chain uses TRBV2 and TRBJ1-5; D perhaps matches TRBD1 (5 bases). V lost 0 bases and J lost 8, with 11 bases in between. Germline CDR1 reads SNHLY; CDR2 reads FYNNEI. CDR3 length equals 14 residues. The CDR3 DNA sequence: TGTGCCAGCAGTGAAGCGTCCGGGGCGAAGCCCCAGCATTTT. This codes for CASSEASGAKPQHF. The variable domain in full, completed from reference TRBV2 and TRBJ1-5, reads EPEVTQTPSHQVTQMGQEVILRCVPISNHLYFYWYRQILGQKVEFLVSFYNNEISEKSEIFDDQFSVERPDGSNFTLKIRSTKLEDSAMYFCASSEASGAKPQHFGDGTRLSIL.

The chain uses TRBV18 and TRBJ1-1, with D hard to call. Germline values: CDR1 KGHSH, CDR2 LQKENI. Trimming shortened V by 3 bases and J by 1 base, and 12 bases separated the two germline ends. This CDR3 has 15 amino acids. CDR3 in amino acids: CASSPTGSTNTEAFF. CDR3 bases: TGTGCCAGCTCACCCACCGGGAGTACGAACACTGAAGCTTTCTTT.

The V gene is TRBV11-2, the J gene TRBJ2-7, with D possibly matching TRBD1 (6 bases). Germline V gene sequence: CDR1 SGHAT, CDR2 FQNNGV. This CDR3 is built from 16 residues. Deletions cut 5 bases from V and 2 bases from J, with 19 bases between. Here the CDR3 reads CASSQYGTTLAYEQYF. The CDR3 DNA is TGTGCCAGCAGCCAGTACGGGACAACCCTCGCCTACGAGCAGTACTTC.

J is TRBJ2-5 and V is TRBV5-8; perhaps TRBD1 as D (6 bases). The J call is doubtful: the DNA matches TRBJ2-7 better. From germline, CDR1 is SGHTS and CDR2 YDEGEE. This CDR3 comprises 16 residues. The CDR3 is CASSFLDRYPPGEQYF. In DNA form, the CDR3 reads TGTGCCAGCAGCTTCCTCGACAGGTATCCCCCGGGCGAGCAGTACTTC.

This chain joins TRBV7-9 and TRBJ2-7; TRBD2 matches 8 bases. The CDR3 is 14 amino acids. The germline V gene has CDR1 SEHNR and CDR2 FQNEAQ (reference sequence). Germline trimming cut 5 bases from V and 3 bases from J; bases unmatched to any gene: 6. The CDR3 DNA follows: TGTGCCAGCAGCCCGACTAGCGCCCGCTACGAGCAGTACTTC. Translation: CASSPTSARYEQYF.

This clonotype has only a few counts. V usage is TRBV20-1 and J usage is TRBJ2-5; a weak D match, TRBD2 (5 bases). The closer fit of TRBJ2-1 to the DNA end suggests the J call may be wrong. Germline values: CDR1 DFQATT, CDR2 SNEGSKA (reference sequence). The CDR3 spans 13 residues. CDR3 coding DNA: TGCAGTGCTAGAGATCGGGGAGCGGTGGAGCAGTTCTTC. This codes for CSARDRGAVEQFF.

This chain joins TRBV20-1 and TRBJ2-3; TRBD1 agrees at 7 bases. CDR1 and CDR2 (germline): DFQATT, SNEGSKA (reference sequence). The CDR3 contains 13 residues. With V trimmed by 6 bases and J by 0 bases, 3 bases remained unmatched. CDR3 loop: CSAGTESTDTQYF. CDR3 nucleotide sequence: TGCAGTGCCGGGACAGAAAGCACAGATACGCAGTATTTT.